The rows below give T cell receptor beta chains drawn from one sample of a study of tumor-infiltrating lymphocytes in primary liver carcinoma. TCRdb reprocessed the multiplex PCR reads via MiXCR and lists one record per CDR3 protein. The sample includes roughly 49,000 distinct CDR3 sequences, over 65% seen only once; the top ten take roughly 27%. Sequences were obtained from liver tumor tissue from sampling region 5. Receptors originate from a man in his forties with primary liver carcinoma and hepatitis B virus infection. Both conserved end residues are part of each CDR3. D genes are given only for firm matches. Size values are once, few and many counts, or a class for expanded clones, and some rows have none.

J gene: TRBJ2-3
clone size: .
D gene: .
V gene: TRBV30
CDR3 DNA: TGTGCCTGGAGTTCCCTACCTCCATATCCGCAGTATTTT
CDR3 protein: CAWSSLPPYPQYF

J gene: TRBJ2-3
clone size: once
D gene: .
V gene: TRBV7-8
CDR3 DNA: TGTGCCAGCAGTCCCGAGGGAGGGGGTAGCAATCAGCCCCAGTATTTT
CDR3 protein: CASSPEGGGSNQPQYF

J gene: TRBJ2-3
clone size: many
D gene: TRBD1
V gene: TRBV6-6
CDR3 DNA: TGTGCCAGCAGTTACGTCTGGGTCAGGGGGCTGACAGATACGCAGTATTTT
CDR3 protein: CASSYVWVRGLTDTQYF

J gene: TRBJ1-1
clone size: few
D gene: .
V gene: TRBV5-5
CDR3 DNA: TGTGCCAGCAGCTTGGGAGGTTACGCTGAAGCTTTCTTT
CDR3 protein: CASSLGGYAEAFF

J gene: TRBJ1-2
clone size: .
D gene: .
V gene: TRBV6-1
CDR3 DNA: TGTGCCAGCAGTGAAGAGCGGGTAGGGAGCTATGGCTACACCTTC
CDR3 protein: CASSEERVGSYGYTF

J gene: TRBJ1-1
clone size: many
D gene: .
V gene: TRBV4-1
CDR3 DNA: TGCGCCAGCAGCAGCGGGGGAGGTGGGGACACTGAAGCTTTCTTT
CDR3 protein: CASSSGGGGDTEAFF

J gene: TRBJ2-2
clone size: .
D gene: TRBD2
V gene: TRBV11-2
CDR3 DNA: TGTGCCAGCAGACGACTAGCGGGAGGCACCGGGGAGCTGTTTTTT
CDR3 protein: CASRRLAGGTGELFF

J gene: TRBJ2-1
clone size: .
D gene: .
V gene: TRBV7-8
CDR3 DNA: TGTGCCAGCAGCTTACCGGGCCTCGATGGGCAGTTCTTC
CDR3 protein: CASSLPGLDGQFF

J gene: TRBJ2-7
clone size: .
D gene: .
V gene: TRBV29-1
CDR3 DNA: TGCAGCGTTGAAGATCAAGAGGCCACCGCTTCCTATGAGCAGTACTTC
CDR3 protein: CSVEDQEATASYEQYF

J gene: TRBJ2-5
clone size: many
D gene: .
V gene: TRBV5-1
CDR3 DNA: TGCGCCAGCACCCGTGGAGAGGGAAGGGAGACCCAGTACTTC
CDR3 protein: CASTRGEGRETQYF

J gene: TRBJ2-1
clone size: .
D gene: .
V gene: TRBV5-6
CDR3 DNA: TGTGCCAGCAGCCTGGGAGTGGGGCGCGGCTACAATGAGCAGTTCTTC
CDR3 protein: CASSLGVGRGYNEQFF

J gene: TRBJ2-1
clone size: .
D gene: .
V gene: TRBV14
CDR3 DNA: TGTGTCAGCAGCCGGAACTACAATGAGCAGCTCTTC
CDR3 protein: CVSSRNYNEQLF

J gene: TRBJ2-1
clone size: .
D gene: TRBD1
V gene: TRBV20-1
CDR3 DNA: TGCAGTGCTAGGGGACAGGAGGGAAATGAGCAGTTCTTC
CDR3 protein: CSARGQEGNEQFF

J gene: TRBJ1-1
clone size: .
D gene: .
V gene: TRBV6-6
CDR3 DNA: TGTGCTAGCAGTTACCCATTCCTCGGAACTGAAGCTTTCTTT
CDR3 protein: CASSYPFLGTEAFF

J gene: TRBJ1-1
clone size: .
D gene: .
V gene: TRBV7-8
CDR3 DNA: TGTGCCAGCAGCCCGTACGACACTGAAGCTCCCTTT
CDR3 protein: CASSPYDTEAPF

J gene: TRBJ2-2
clone size: .
D gene: .
V gene: TRBV28
CDR3 DNA: TGTGCCAGCAAAAGGACTTACACCGGGGAGCTGTTTTTT
CDR3 protein: CASKRTYTGELFF

J gene: TRBJ2-3
clone size: once
D gene: TRBD2
V gene: TRBV6-1
CDR3 DNA: TGTGTCAGCAGTGAACTAGCGGGAGAGACAGATGCGCAGTATTTT
CDR3 protein: CVSSELAGETDAQYF

J gene: TRBJ2-1
clone size: medium-sized
D gene: TRBD1
V gene: TRBV29-1
CDR3 DNA: TGCAGCGGAGGACAGGCCGCATACAATGAGCAGTTCTTC
CDR3 protein: CSGGQAAYNEQFF

J gene: TRBJ2-2
clone size: .
D gene: TRBD1
V gene: TRBV7-3
CDR3 DNA: TGTGCCAGCAGCCCGGGGACAGGGGATATCGGGGAGCTGTTTTTT
CDR3 protein: CASSPGTGDIGELFF

J gene: TRBJ2-1
clone size: .
D gene: TRBD2
V gene: TRBV12-3/TRBV12-4
CDR3 DNA: TGTGCCAGCAGTTCCCTACTAGCGGGGTGGCATAATGAGCAGTTCTTC
CDR3 protein: CASSSLLAGWHNEQFF

J gene: TRBJ2-2
clone size: once
D gene: TRBD1
V gene: TRBV6-1
CDR3 DNA: TGTGCCAGCAACGACAGGGATAACGACCCGAATACCGGGGAGCTGTTTTTT
CDR3 protein: CASNDRDNDPNTGELFF

J gene: TRBJ2-7
clone size: .
D gene: .
V gene: TRBV29-1
CDR3 DNA: TGCAGTGGAGGGGTTGCCCACGAGCAGTACTTC
CDR3 protein: CSGGVAHEQYF

J gene: TRBJ2-1
clone size: .
D gene: TRBD2
V gene: TRBV4-1
CDR3 DNA: TGCGCCAGCAGCCAATGCGGGTCTAGCGGTGACAATGAGCTGTTCTTC
CDR3 protein: CASSQCGSSGDNELFF

J gene: TRBJ2-7
clone size: .
D gene: .
V gene: TRBV11-2
CDR3 DNA: TGTGCCAGCCACAAAGAGGCGCCCTACGAGCAGTATTTC
CDR3 protein: CASHKEAPYEQYF

J gene: TRBJ2-1
clone size: many
D gene: TRBD1
V gene: TRBV28
CDR3 DNA: TGTGCCAGCCTTAAGGGGGACAGGCTGTACAATGAGCAGTTCTTC
CDR3 protein: CASLKGDRLYNEQFF

J gene: TRBJ1-2
clone size: many
D gene: TRBD1
V gene: TRBV28
CDR3 DNA: TGTGCCAGCAGTTCCGGGACAGGGGATAAGGGCTATGGCTACACCTTC
CDR3 protein: CASSSGTGDKGYGYTF

J gene: TRBJ2-6
clone size: .
D gene: .
V gene: TRBV21-1
CDR3 DNA: TGTGCCAGCAGACCTGAACGGGACAGGAACTTCTCTGTGGCCGACGTCCTGACTTTC
CDR3 protein: CASRPERDRNFSVADVLTF

J gene: TRBJ2-7
clone size: .
D gene: TRBD2
V gene: TRBV12-3/TRBV12-4
CDR3 DNA: TGTGCCGGCAGTTTATTAGCGGGAGGGGCTCCCTACGAGCGGTACTTC
CDR3 protein: CAGSLLAGGAPYERYF

J gene: TRBJ2-5
clone size: .
D gene: .
V gene: TRBV6-1
CDR3 DNA: TGTGCTAGCAGTGAAGTGGGGCTAGAGACCCAGTACTTC
CDR3 protein: CASSEVGLETQYF

J gene: TRBJ2-1
clone size: few
D gene: .
V gene: TRBV9
CDR3 DNA: TGTGCCAGCAGCGCCTCTCCAAGCTCCTACAATGAGCAGTTCTTC
CDR3 protein: CASSASPSSYNEQFF

J gene: TRBJ2-6
clone size: many
D gene: .
V gene: TRBV29-1
CDR3 DNA: TGCAGCGCCCCCGCGGGACGCGACTCTGGGGCCAACGTCCTGACTTTC
CDR3 protein: CSAPAGRDSGANVLTF

J gene: TRBJ1-5
clone size: many
D gene: TRBD1
V gene: TRBV4-2
CDR3 DNA: TGTGCCAGCAGCCCGGGACAGGGGGTGGATCAGCCCCAGCATTTT
CDR3 protein: CASSPGQGVDQPQHF

J gene: TRBJ1-4
clone size: .
D gene: .
V gene: TRBV29-1
CDR3 DNA: TGCAGCGTGCAGGGGTTGGATGAAAGACTGTTTTTT
CDR3 protein: CSVQGLDERLFF

J gene: TRBJ2-3
clone size: .
D gene: TRBD1
V gene: TRBV6-1
CDR3 DNA: TGTGCCAGCTGTATCCGGACAGGCTGCACAGATACGCAGTATTTT
CDR3 protein: CASCIRTGCTDTQYF

J gene: TRBJ2-6
clone size: .
D gene: .
V gene: TRBV6-2/TRBV6-3
CDR3 DNA: TGTGCTAGCAGTTACACCTCTAGGGCCAATGTCCTGACTTTC
CDR3 protein: CASSYTSRANVLTF

J gene: TRBJ2-7
clone size: many
D gene: .
V gene: TRBV29-1
CDR3 DNA: TGCAGCGTTGAAGAACCCGGCAGGCTGACCTACGAGCAGTACTTC
CDR3 protein: CSVEEPGRLTYEQYF

J gene: TRBJ2-2
clone size: many
D gene: .
V gene: TRBV5-6
CDR3 DNA: TGTGCCAGCAGCTTGCTCAGAGGCCCGAACACCGGGGAGCTGTTTTTT
CDR3 protein: CASSLLRGPNTGELFF

J gene: TRBJ2-3
clone size: .
D gene: .
V gene: TRBV6-5
CDR3 DNA: TGTGCCAGCAGTAAGACTAGGGTAGATACGCGGTATTTT
CDR3 protein: CASSKTRVDTRYF

J gene: TRBJ2-5
clone size: .
D gene: .
V gene: TRBV9
CDR3 DNA: TGTGCCAGCAGCGTAGTCGGGGCGTGGCAAGAGACACAGTACTTC
CDR3 protein: CASSVVGAWQETQYF

J gene: TRBJ2-7
clone size: .
D gene: TRBD1
V gene: TRBV6-5
CDR3 DNA: TGTGCCAACAGCCGAGCCGGGACAGATTATGAGCAGTACTTC
CDR3 protein: CANSRAGTDYEQYF

J gene: TRBJ1-1
clone size: .
D gene: TRBD1
V gene: TRBV6-5
CDR3 DNA: TGTGCCAGCAGCTTAAACAGGGGCGGCACTGAGGCTTTATTT
CDR3 protein: CASSLNRGGTEALF

J gene: TRBJ2-3
clone size: .
D gene: .
V gene: TRBV6-5
CDR3 DNA: TGTGCCAGCAGTTCCCAGACTCCAGATATGCAGTATTTT
CDR3 protein: CASSSQTPDMQYF

J gene: TRBJ2-5
clone size: .
D gene: .
V gene: TRBV2
CDR3 DNA: TGTGTCAGCAGTGTGACGAGTCAAGAGACCCAGTACTTC
CDR3 protein: CVSSVTSQETQYF

J gene: TRBJ1-4
clone size: .
D gene: .
V gene: TRBV11-3
CDR3 DNA: TGTGCCATCAGCTTAGGACCCGGTGGAAAACTGATTTTT
CDR3 protein: CAISLGPGGKLIF

J gene: TRBJ2-7
clone size: .
D gene: .
V gene: TRBV10-3
CDR3 DNA: TGTGCCATCAGCCAAGATGACCCAGCGCATTACTTC
CDR3 protein: CAISQDDPAHYF

J gene: TRBJ2-1
clone size: once
D gene: .
V gene: TRBV21-1
CDR3 DNA: TGTGCCAGCAGCAAAGAGGCTGGAGGTAGCAATGGGCAGTTCTTC
CDR3 protein: CASSKEAGGSNGQFF

J gene: TRBJ2-2
clone size: medium-sized
D gene: TRBD2
V gene: TRBV6-5
CDR3 DNA: TGTGCCAGCAGTTCCTTGAGCGGGAGGACTACCGGGGAGCTGTTTTTT
CDR3 protein: CASSSLSGRTTGELFF

J gene: TRBJ1-1
clone size: few
D gene: TRBD1
V gene: TRBV5-1
CDR3 DNA: TGCGCCAGCGGAAACAGGGGAAACACTGAAGCTTTCTTT
CDR3 protein: CASGNRGNTEAFF

J gene: TRBJ1-1
clone size: .
D gene: TRBD1
V gene: TRBV6-5
CDR3 DNA: TGTGCCAACAATTTCTACAGGGGGACCTCTGAAGCTTTCTTT
CDR3 protein: CANNFYRGTSEAFF